Detailed here is one T cell receptor (beta chain). Its cognate antigen is unknown. This record comes from a study of shared clonotypes between healthy human individuals. Study outcomes and limitations: Memory subsets generally showed lower estimated richness than naive subsets. The authors expected sequencing depth to affect clonotype sharing among donors. Only a few donors were included, so the genetic and exposure-history diversity represented was limited.

Sorted subsets were amplified in replicate PCRs using around 200 ng DNA, tens of thousands of T cell genomes. Data came from immunoSEQ multiplex PCR; TCRdb stores just in-frame clones and leaves some out. The profile shows a few hundred thousand clones, 97% of them singletons. The CDR3 contains 15 residues. Trimming left V 6 bases short and J 5 bases short, with 19 bases between. The V gene's germline CDR1 is MNHEY and CDR2 SVGAGI. The clonotype was recovered from a woman aged 25 to 45 in good health. V and J are TRBV6-5 and TRBJ2-5; D might be TRBD1 (8 bases). Sequenced material: naive CD4+ T cells sorted from blood. This sample's subset: CD45RA+ positively selected. The CDR3 nucleotides are TGTGCCAGCAGCCCAGACAGGGGAGGGTTGGAGACCCAGTACTTC. Residues: CASSPDRGGLETQYF.